This is a list of T cell receptor beta chains from one sample in a study of blood T cell repertoires in COVID-19. Profiling relied on immunoSEQ multiplex PCR, and the TCRdb table lists in-frame clones only, not all of them. The sample lists around 230,000 clones, approximately 90% seen once, with around 7.8% in the top ten. The sample taken for sequencing was peripheral blood. Receptor source: a man in his 60s who had recovered from COVID-19. Both conserved end residues are part of each CDR3. A D gene is named only where the DNA matches it firmly. For some rows the clone size is stated as once, few or many, or as a class when expanded; others skip it.

D gene	V gene	clone size	J gene	CDR3 DNA	CDR3 protein
TRBD1	TRBV30	-	TRBJ1-2	TGTGCCTGGAGTGTAGGGGGCGCGGGGGGCTACACCTTC	CAWSVGGAGGYTF
TRBD1	TRBV2	-	TRBJ1-6	TGTGCCAGCAGTGAAGCGGCTTCACAGGGGGCACCCCTCCACTTT	CASSEAASQGAPLHF
TRBD2	TRBV29-1	-	TRBJ2-1	TGCAGCGGGGGGGGACTAGGCATTTATGAGCAGTTCTTC	CSGGGLGIYEQFF
TRBD2	TRBV7-9	-	TRBJ2-3	TGTGCCACGGCCCTAGCGGGGGAGAAAATCACAGATACGCAGTATTTT	CATALAGEKITDTQYF
TRBD1	TRBV7-9	few	TRBJ1-2	TGTGCCAGCAGCTTAACAGGGGACAGGGGGCCCTCTAACTATGGCTACACCTTC	CASSLTGDRGPSNYGYTF
-	TRBV6-5	-	TRBJ1-5	TGTGCCAGCAGCCCCTCTGACAGGAGACATCAGCCCCAGCATTTT	CASSPSDRRHQPQHF
-	TRBV19	-	TRBJ1-2	TGTGCCAGTAGTATGCCGGGGATGGATGGCTACACCTTC	CASSMPGMDGYTF
-	TRBV11-3	-	TRBJ2-7	TGTGCCAGCAGCTCCGTCCACGAGGGGGACCCATACGAGCAGTACTTC	CASSSVHEGDPYEQYF
TRBD2	TRBV3-1/TRBV3-2	-	TRBJ2-1	TGTGCCAGCAGCTACAGCGGGGGGGCCTACAATGAGCAGTTCTTC	CASSYSGGAYNEQFF
TRBD1	TRBV19	-	TRBJ2-1	TGTGCCAGTAGGAAACAGGGGGCGGCAAATGAGCAGTTCTTC	CASRKQGAANEQFF
-	TRBV18	-	TRBJ1-4	TGTGCCAGCTCTACTGGACACGCTAATGAAAAACTGTTTTTT	CASSTGHANEKLFF
TRBD1	TRBV25-1	-	TRBJ2-7	TGTGCCAGCAGCAAAAAGGGACAGGTGTTCTACGAGCAGTACTTC	CASSKKGQVFYEQYF
TRBD1	TRBV18	-	TRBJ2-1	TGTGCCAGCTCACTTATATCCGGGACAGACTACAATGAGCAGTTCTTC	CASSLISGTDYNEQFF
TRBD1	TRBV5-4	-	TRBJ2-2	TGTGCCAGCAGCCACCCGGGACAGGGGCGAAACACCGGGGAGCTGTTTTTT	CASSHPGQGRNTGELFF
-	TRBV28	-	TRBJ2-1	TGTGCCAGCAGTTTAGGCAGATACAATGAGCAGTTCTTC	CASSLGRYNEQFF
-	TRBV28	-	TRBJ2-7	TGTGCCAGCGGCGAACGCGGGGATCTCTACGAGCAGTACTTC	CASGERGDLYEQYF
-	TRBV12-3/TRBV12-4	-	TRBJ1-2	TGTGCCAGCAGTTTAGCGCGTGGCTACACCTTC	CASSLARGYTF
-	TRBV3-1/TRBV3-2	few	TRBJ1-3	TGTGCCAGCAGCCTCCGGGACATCTCTGGAAACACCATATATTTT	CASSLRDISGNTIYF
TRBD1	TRBV11-2	-	TRBJ1-1	TGTGCCAGCAGCTCGACGGACAGGGGAGTTGAAGCTTTCTTT	CASSSTDRGVEAFF
-	TRBV5-1	few	TRBJ2-4	TGCGCCAGCAGCTTGATCCCGGGTTCCAAAAACATTCAGTACTTC	CASSLIPGSKNIQYF
-	TRBV7-9	-	TRBJ2-3	TGTGCCAGCAGCTTACTTAGCACAGATACGCAGTATTTT	CASSLLSTDTQYF
TRBD1	TRBV11-2	-	TRBJ1-3	TGTGCCAGCAGCGGACTAGGACAGGGGGGAAACACCATATATTTT	CASSGLGQGGNTIYF
-	TRBV7-8	-	TRBJ2-1	TGTGCCAGCAGCTTCCGGGACAATTACAATGAGCAGTTCTTC	CASSFRDNYNEQFF
TRBD2	TRBV11-2	-	TRBJ2-1	TGTGCCAGCAGCTTGACTAGCGGGGGGCTCTACAATGAGCAGTTCTTC	CASSLTSGGLYNEQFF
TRBD1	TRBV10-1	-	TRBJ1-2	TGCGCCAGCAGCCCGGGACAGGGTCGATATGGCTACACCTTC	CASSPGQGRYGYTF
TRBD2	TRBV9	once	TRBJ2-3	TGTGCCAGCAGTCAGCGGGGGGTAAACACAGATACGCAGTATTTT	CASSQRGVNTDTQYF
-	TRBV3-1/TRBV3-2	-	TRBJ1-2	TGTGCCAGCAGCCGAGGGGGAGCTAACTATGGCTACACCTTC	CASSRGGANYGYTF
TRBD2	TRBV30	-	TRBJ2-2	TGTGCCTGGAGTGTACGACTAGCGGGAGCCGGGGAGCTGTTTTTT	CAWSVRLAGAGELFF
TRBD1	TRBV5-4	-	TRBJ1-2	TGTGCCAGCAGCTTAAAAGGGGGCGGCTACACCTTC	CASSLKGGGYTF
TRBD1	TRBV19	-	TRBJ1-6	TGTGCCAGTAGTTTGGGACAGACGAATTCACCCCTCCACTTT	CASSLGQTNSPLHF
-	TRBV6-5	-	TRBJ2-1	TGTGCCACCTCAGGGGCCAGCTCCTACAATGAGCAGTTCTTC	CATSGASSYNEQFF
-	TRBV30	-	TRBJ1-5	TGTGCCTGGAGTGTACCCCGGCGGAGGGTGAGCAATCAGCCCCAGCATTTT	CAWSVPRRRVSNQPQHF
TRBD1	TRBV12-3/TRBV12-4	-	TRBJ2-3	TGTGCCAGCGGACAGGGGGCAGGGGATACGCAGTATTTT	CASGQGAGDTQYF
-	TRBV11-2	-	TRBJ1-4	TGTGCCAGCAGCTCTCAAGGAGGGAGTCAGGGCGAAAAACTGTTTTTT	CASSSQGGSQGEKLFF
-	TRBV9	-	TRBJ1-3	TGTGCCAGCAGCGTAGATCAGGGTTACTCTGGAAACACCATATATTTT	CASSVDQGYSGNTIYF
-	TRBV5-1	-	TRBJ2-5	TGCGCCAGCAGCTTGGGACTAACACAAGAGACCCAGTACTTC	CASSLGLTQETQYF
-	TRBV27	once	TRBJ2-1	TGTGCCAGCAGTCAGGGACTTGCGACCTACAATGAGCAGTTCTTC	CASSQGLATYNEQFF
TRBD1	TRBV27	-	TRBJ1-5	TGTGCCAGCAGTGGCGACAGGGTAGCCAGTCAGCCCCAGCATTTT	CASSGDRVASQPQHF
TRBD2	TRBV7-2	-	TRBJ2-3	TGTGCCAGCAGCCCGACTAGCGGGACCTTCACAGATACGCAGTATTTT	CASSPTSGTFTDTQYF
-	TRBV24-1	-	TRBJ1-5	TGTGCCACCAGTGCATCAGGGGGCAATCAGCCCCAGCATTTT	CATSASGGNQPQHF
-	TRBV23-1	-	TRBJ1-2	TGCGCCATCCAAAGACAGAGTCCCTATGGCTACACCTTC	CAIQRQSPYGYTF
TRBD2	TRBV5-1	-	TRBJ2-5	TGCGCCAGCAGCACGGGGGGGCGGGAGACCCAGTACTTC	CASSTGGRETQYF
-	TRBV10-3	-	TRBJ1-3	TGTGCCATCAGTGAGTCGGGGCGGGGGGCCGATTCTGGAAACACCATATATTTT	CAISESGRGADSGNTIYF
TRBD2	TRBV18	few	TRBJ2-4	TGTGCCAGCTCACCAACGGGACCGGGGGGCATTCAGTACTTC	CASSPTGPGGIQYF
TRBD2	TRBV27	once	TRBJ2-1	TGTGCCAGCAACGGGGGGGCCGTGAGTGATGAGCAGTTCTTC	CASNGGAVSDEQFF
-	TRBV6-1	once	TRBJ2-2	TGTGCCAGCAGTGAAAGGGGGAAGTGGATTTTCTCCACCGGGGAGCTGTTTTTT	CASSERGKWIFSTGELFF
TRBD1	TRBV2	-	TRBJ1-1	TGTGCCAGCAGTGTGCATCAGGGGGCGGTGAACACTGAAGCTTTCTTT	CASSVHQGAVNTEAFF
TRBD1	TRBV5-1	-	TRBJ2-3	TGCGCCAGCAGCCCGAGACAGGGAGATACGCAGTATTTT	CASSPRQGDTQYF
TRBD1	TRBV2	-	TRBJ1-5	TGTGCCAGCAGAGAGGGACAGGCGTATAGCAATCAGCCCCAGCATTTT	CASREGQAYSNQPQHF
-	TRBV5-5	-	TRBJ1-2	TGTGCCAGCAGCTTCGGGAACTGGGACTTAAACTATGGCTACACCTTC	CASSFGNWDLNYGYTF
TRBD2	TRBV7-2	-	TRBJ2-1	TGTGCCAGCAGCTTAGGAGGGAGCGGGGGGGCTAATGAGCAGTTCTTC	CASSLGGSGGANEQFF
-	TRBV27	-	TRBJ2-1	TGTGCCAGCAGAGGATTTACGGGGTCCGGGAACAATGAGCAGTTCTTC	CASRGFTGSGNNEQFF
TRBD1	TRBV19	-	TRBJ1-6	TGTGCCAGTAGTCCCGGACAGGGTCGGTCACCCCTCCACTTT	CASSPGQGRSPLHF